The rows below give T cell receptor beta chains drawn from one sample of a study of graft-versus-host responses after intestinal transplantation. Clones were sequenced by immunoSEQ multiplex PCR, and TCRdb holds only the in-frame ones, with some missing. The sample lists 25,000 to 35,000 clones; about 90% were seen once. The sample consisted of PBMCs, taken 450 to 460 days after intestinal transplantation. The receptors derive from a human patient who received an intestinal transplant, so some T cells may come from the graft donor. Both conserved end residues are part of each CDR3. A D gene is named only where the DNA matches it firmly. Clone size appears in some rows only: once, few, many, or a class for an expanded clone.

V: TRBV6-4
size: .
D: .
J: TRBJ2-1
DNA: TGTGCCAGCAGTGACGTCCGAGGGCGAGGGGAGTTCTTC
CDR3: CASSDVRGRGEFF

V: TRBV7-9
size: .
D: TRBD2
J: TRBJ2-7
DNA: TGTGCCAGCAGCTTACTAGCGGGAGGCCGTAACGAGCAGTACTTC
CDR3: CASSLLAGGRNEQYF

V: TRBV5-6
size: .
D: TRBD2
J: TRBJ2-2
DNA: TGTGCCAGCAGCCTGCTCGGGAGGGTATCCGGGGAGCTGTTTTTT
CDR3: CASSLLGRVSGELFF

V: TRBV5-1
size: .
D: TRBD1
J: TRBJ1-2
DNA: TGCGCCAGCAGCCAGGGACAGGACCTCTATGGCTACACCTTC
CDR3: CASSQGQDLYGYTF

V: TRBV13
size: .
D: .
J: TRBJ1-1
DNA: TGTGCCAGCAGCTTAGCACGGAACACTGAAGCTTTCTTT
CDR3: CASSLARNTEAFF

V: TRBV2
size: once
D: TRBD2
J: TRBJ2-7
DNA: TGTGCCAGCAGTCCAAGCGCGGGAGGGCCCTACGAGCAGTACTTC
CDR3: CASSPSAGGPYEQYF

V: TRBV27
size: .
D: .
J: TRBJ2-1
DNA: TGTGCCAGCAGCCCCTACCGAGGGCCCCTTCCCTACAATGAGCAGTTCTTC
CDR3: CASSPYRGPLPYNEQFF

V: TRBV27
size: .
D: .
J: TRBJ2-7
DNA: TGTGCCAGCAGTTTTCGTGTCTGGGGGGCCGAGCAGTACTTC
CDR3: CASSFRVWGAEQYF

V: TRBV7-2
size: .
D: .
J: TRBJ2-3
DNA: TGTGCCAGCAGCACATACAGGGAAGACGGGCAGTATTTT
CDR3: CASSTYREDGQYF

V: TRBV6-6
size: .
D: .
J: TRBJ1-6
DNA: TGTGCCAGCAGTTTACAGGGTTCACCCCTCCACTTT
CDR3: CASSLQGSPLHF

V: TRBV18
size: .
D: .
J: TRBJ1-5
DNA: TGTGCCAGCTCACCATTACAGGGTAGCAATCAGCCCCAGCATTTT
CDR3: CASSPLQGSNQPQHF

V: TRBV7-9
size: .
D: .
J: TRBJ2-1
DNA: TGTGCCAGCAGCCTCCTTGAGGGACTCAATGAGCAGTTCTTC
CDR3: CASSLLEGLNEQFF

V: TRBV7-2
size: .
D: .
J: TRBJ1-2
DNA: TGTGCCAGCAGCTTAGCGGTCAACTATGGCTACACCTTC
CDR3: CASSLAVNYGYTF

V: TRBV5-4
size: .
D: TRBD1
J: TRBJ2-7
DNA: TGTGCCAGCAGCTTGGGACAGGGTGCCTACGAGCAGTACTTC
CDR3: CASSLGQGAYEQYF